This passage covers 20 T cell receptor beta chains from one sample sequenced in a study of shared clonotypes between healthy human individuals. The naive CD8 subset, CD45RO-negative cells positively selected for CCR7, excluded terminally differentiated effector memory CD45RA+ cells. The method was immunoSEQ multiplex PCR; TCRdb's version includes in-frame clones alone and lacks a portion of them. The table has around 1.9 million clones, roughly 93% seen once. Sequencing was done on a sample of naive CD8+ T cells from PBMCs. Source of these receptors: a young man in good health. Some clones in this sample may be carry-over from other donors' samples.

The genes are TRBV7-9 and TRBJ2-1; 16 positions match TRBD2. Germline V gene data show CDR1 as SEHNR and CDR2 as FQNEAQ (reference sequence). The CDR3 runs to 19 residues. J was trimmed by 1 base and V by 5 bases; bases with no gene match: 8. The CDR3 protein is CASSNTGLAGGLSYNEQFF. In DNA, the CDR3 is TGTGCCAGCAGCAATACGGGACTAGCGGGAGGGTTGTCCTACAATGAGCAGTTCTTC.

As concerns this clone: The same CDR3 is also encoded by other DNA sequences in this sample. The chain links TRBV5-1 to TRBJ2-7, with D perhaps matching TRBD2 (6 bases). CDR3 size: 14 residues. Germline CDR1 is SGHRS and CDR2 is YFSETQ. The germline V and J ends were trimmed by 4 bases and 2 bases, with 13 bases remaining between them. Written as DNA, the CDR3 is TGCGCCAGCAGCCTGGGGGGACTGGCCTACGAGCAGTACTTC. Residues: CASSLGGLAYEQYF.

The chain uses TRBV6-5 and TRBJ2-1, with a tentative D call TRBD1 (6 bases). The CDR3 is 16 residues long. Germline V CDR1 and CDR2: MNHEY, SVGAGI. V was trimmed by 6 bases and J by 0 bases, leaving 15 bases between them. CDR3 loop: CASRYGQWSSYNEQFF. The CDR3 DNA reads as TGTGCCAGCAGGTACGGACAGTGGAGCTCCTACAATGAGCAGTTCTTC.

The CDR3 region has the DNA TGTGCCAGCAGCTTAGTCGGCAGGGGCGATGAGCAGTTCTTC. Its protein product is CASSLVGRGDEQFF. The chain combines TRBV7-6 with TRBJ2-1; D may be TRBD1 (6 bases). The germline V and J ends were trimmed by 1 base and 8 bases, with 12 bases remaining between them. Germline CDR1 SGHVS, CDR2 FNYEAQ. The length of the CDR3 is 14 residues.

The CDR3 nucleotides are TGTGCCAGCAGTCCGGACAGGGAGGATGGCTACACCTTC. Protein sequence: CASSPDREDGYTF. V is TRBV5-6 and J is TRBJ1-2, with 8 bases lining up with TRBD1. The trim removed 5 bases at V and 6 bases at J, leaving 6 bases unmatched. Germline V gives CDR1 SGHDT, CDR2 YYEEEE. The CDR3 contains 13 residues.

The chain combines TRBV7-6 with TRBJ2-1, with TRBD2 identical over 7 bases. Unmatched junction bases numbered 8, after V lost 5 bases and J lost 4 bases. The CDR3 has 15 amino acids. Germline CDR1 SGHVS, CDR2 FNYEAQ. In nucleotides, the CDR3 is TGTGCCAGCAGCCGAACCGGGACTACATACAATGAGCAGTTCTTC. This gives the protein CASSRTGTTYNEQFF.

The chain employs TRBV7-6 and TRBJ2-7; 8 bases agree with TRBD1. The J segment lost 5 bases and the V segment lost 0 bases, leaving 3 bases of the junction unmatched. Germline loops: CDR1 SGHVS, CDR2 FNYEAQ. The CDR3 is 14 residues long. The CDR3 DNA reads as TGTGCCAGCAGCTTAGCCAGGGGGCGGAACGAGCAGTACTTC. This sequence encodes CASSLARGRNEQYF.

This chain uses TRBV15 with TRBJ2-2, with 8 bases matching TRBD2. Germline assignment: CDR1 LNHNV and CDR2 YYDKDF (reference sequence). After removal of 8 bases from V and 2 bases from J, the junction contained 4 bases not matched to a gene. This CDR3 comprises 14 residues. For the CDR3, the DNA is TGTGCCACCGATAGCGGGAAAAACACCGGGGAGCTGTTTTTT. Translated, it gives CATDSGKNTGELFF. The full variable domain, in which reference TRBV15 and TRBJ2-2 provide the parts outside the CDR3, is DAMVIQNPRYQVTQFGKPVTLSCSQTLNHNVMYWYQQKSSQAPKLLFHYYDKDFNNEADTPDNFQSRRPNTSFCFLDIRSPGLGDTAMYLCATDSGKNTGELFFGEGSRLTVL.

For the CDR3, the DNA is TGTGCCAGCAGTCCACGAGGGGCGGAATCTGTTGGCTACACCTTC. Translating gives CASSPRGAESVGYTF. The chain employs TRBV6-1 and TRBJ1-2; TRBD1 might be the D (5 bases). The germline V gene encodes CDR1 MNHNS and CDR2 SASEGT. CDR3 length: 15 residues. Trimming removed 5 bases at V and 7 bases at J, with 20 bases between.

The chain is built from TRBV4-3 and TRBJ2-7; weak D call: TRBD1 (5 bases). V was cut by 0 bases and J by 0 bases, with 15 bases left in between. The germline CDR1 and CDR2 sequences are LGHNA and YSLEER. This CDR3 has 17 amino acids. CDR3 residues: CASSQDYRDSHSYEQYF. The CDR3 bases are TGCGCCAGCAGCCAAGACTACCGAGACAGTCACTCCTACGAGCAGTACTTC.

The V call is TRBV6-6, the J call TRBJ2-7; 8 bases map to TRBD1. The germline gives CDR1 MNHNY, CDR2 SVGAGI (reference sequence). This CDR3 spans 15 amino acids. V lost 2 bases to trimming and J lost 7 bases; unmatched junction nucleotides: 10. The CDR3 DNA reads TGTGCCAGCAGTTACCTAGGACAGGGAAGAGGAGAGCAGTACTTC. Translated: CASSYLGQGRGEQYF.

The chain uses TRBV13 and TRBJ2-7; the match to TRBD1 covers 7 bases. Germline V CDR1 and CDR2: PRHDT, FYEKMQ (reference sequence). The V gene end was trimmed by 5 bases and the J gene end by 0 bases; junction bases not matched to a gene: 7. CDR3 length: 15 residues. CDR3: CASSVVGDSSYEQYF. CDR3 coding DNA: TGTGCCAGCAGCGTAGTAGGGGACAGCTCCTACGAGCAGTACTTC.

V gene TRBV11-2 combines with J gene TRBJ2-1; D assignment may be TRBD1 or TRBD2 (5 bases each). CDR1 and CDR2 (germline): SGHAT, FQNNGV. Trimming shortened V by 5 bases and J by 2 bases, and 13 bases separated the two germline ends. This CDR3 region has 15 residues. The CDR3 sequence: CASSLRDDPYNEQFF. The CDR3 region has the DNA TGTGCCAGCAGCCTCCGGGACGACCCCTACAATGAGCAGTTCTTC.

The gene calls are TRBV9 and TRBJ2-1, with TRBD2 matching 11 bases. V shed 3 bases, J shed 7 bases, and the junction held 6 bases outside the gene matches. The CDR3 consists of 15 residues. CDR1 and CDR2 (germline): SGDLS, YYNGEE. The DNA for the CDR3 is TGTGCCAGCAGCGATAGCGGGAGGGCCAATAATGAGCAGTTCTTC. This codes for CASSDSGRANNEQFF.

The chain couples TRBV2 to TRBJ2-7, with 12 bases that match TRBD1. After removal of 3 bases from V and 5 bases from J, the junction contained 11 bases not matched to a gene. The CDR3 covers 17 residues. CDR1 SNHLY and CDR2 FYNNEI come from the germline V gene. CDR3 in DNA: TGTGCCAGCAGTGAGAACCCTTGGGACAGGGGGCGAGACGAGCAGTACTTC. It yields the protein CASSENPWDRGRDEQYF.

Note on this clone: Other DNA sequences in this sample translate to the same CDR3. The chain couples TRBV6-5 to TRBJ1-5, with a weak D call TRBD1 (6 bases). CDR1 is MNHEY and CDR2 is SVGAGI in the germline V gene. V lost 2 bases and J 7 bases, leaving 12 bases between the germline ends. The CDR3 contains 14 residues. The DNA of the CDR3 is TGTGCCAGCAGTTACCAGGGGAGGGGGCAGCCCCAGCATTTT. Translated: CASSYQGRGQPQHF.

This chain uses TRBV11-2 with TRBJ2-1; the match to TRBD2 covers 10 bases. Germline V CDR1 and CDR2: SGHAT, FQNNGV. V dropped 4 bases and J dropped 8; count of bases not matched to a gene: 8. CDR3 length: 15 amino acids. The CDR3 loop is CASSSVLAGDDEQFF. In nucleotides, the CDR3 is TGTGCCAGCAGCTCAGTCCTAGCGGGAGATGATGAGCAGTTCTTC.

CDR3 nucleotide sequence: TGTGCCAGCAGCTACGCAGGGGGCTCCTACAATGAGCAGTTCTTC. Its translation: CASSYAGGSYNEQFF. V is TRBV7-3 and J is TRBJ2-1, with TRBD1 identical over 7 bases. This CDR3 has 15 residues. Trimming took 4 bases from V and 0 from J; bases not matched to a gene: 3. Germline V CDR1 and CDR2: SGHTA, FQGTGA.

DNA for the CDR3: TGTGCCTGGAGTGCGACAGACACAGATACGCAGTATTTT. Its translation: CAWSATDTDTQYF. The chain carries TRBV30 and TRBJ2-3; D may be TRBD1 (5 bases). CDR1 GTSNPN and CDR2 SVGIG come from the germline V gene (reference sequence). V was shortened by 1 base and J by 2 bases, with 7 bases between the two germline ends. The CDR3 length is 13 residues.

The chain has TRBV7-9 and TRBJ2-2, with 7 nucleotides matching TRBD2. The CDR3 is 16 amino acids. Trimming removed 5 bases from V and 3 bases from J; junction bases left unmatched: 9. CDR1 and CDR2 (germline): SEHNR, FQNEAQ (reference sequence). The CDR3: CASSISSGTYTGELFF. CDR3 nucleotides: TGTGCCAGCAGCATAAGCAGCGGGACCTACACCGGGGAGCTGTTTTTT.